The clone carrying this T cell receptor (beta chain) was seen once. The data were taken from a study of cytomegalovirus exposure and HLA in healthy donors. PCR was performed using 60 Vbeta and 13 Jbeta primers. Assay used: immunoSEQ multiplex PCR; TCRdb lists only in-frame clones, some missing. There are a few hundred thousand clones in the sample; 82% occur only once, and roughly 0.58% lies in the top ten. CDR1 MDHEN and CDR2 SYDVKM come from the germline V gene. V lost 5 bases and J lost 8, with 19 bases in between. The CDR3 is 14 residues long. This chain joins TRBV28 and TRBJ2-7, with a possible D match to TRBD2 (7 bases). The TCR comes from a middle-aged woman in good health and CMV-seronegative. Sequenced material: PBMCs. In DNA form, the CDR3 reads TGTGCCAGCAGTCCGGGGGGCAAAGAGGAGAAGCAGTACTTC. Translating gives CASSPGGKEEKQYF.